The following is a TCR beta chain sequence with its context. MiXCR, run by TCRdb on the reads, gives a single entry per CDR3 protein. The sample includes approximately 490,000 distinct CDR3 sequences, approximately 10% seen only once; the top ten take roughly 10%. The data are from a study of T cell repertoires in cytomegalovirus infection. Study information: It can be stated that public TCR beta signatures indicated CMV infection as well as a matching HLA type.

Germline V gene lookup returns CDR1 SQVTM and CDR2 ANQGSEA. This CDR3 comprises 13 residues. With V trimmed by 6 bases and J by 3 bases, 5 bases remained unmatched. V gene TRBV29-1 combines with J gene TRBJ2-3, with TRBD1 identical over 8 bases. The sequenced material came from PBMCs. The receptor was isolated from a human donor in good health (CMV status not recorded). Some clones in this sample may be carry-over from other donors' samples. Written as DNA, the CDR3 is TGCAGCGTGGAGACAGGGGAGACAGATACGCAGTATTTT. It encodes CSVETGETDTQYF.